These 18 T cell receptor beta chains originate from one sample sequenced in a study of CD8 T cells in Susac syndrome. When the RNA was reverse transcribed, random hexamers were used with an input of about 0.5 to 1 ug. TCRdb called the immunoSEQ multiplex PCR reads again in MiXCR, with one record for every CDR3 protein. This table holds fewer than 200,000 distinct CDR3 sequences, about 94% found once. Sequencing was carried out using CD4+ T cells from PBMCs. Source of these receptors: a human donor in good health.

V is TRBV29-1 and J is TRBJ1-1; 8 nucleotides align to TRBD1. CDR1 is SQVTM and CDR2 is ANQGSEA in the germline V gene. This CDR3 region has 12 residues. The ends lost 6 bases at V and 7 bases at J; junction bases unmatched: 7. The CDR3, as DNA: TGCAGCGTGTCGACAGGGGCTAATGAAGCTTTCTTT. Amino acids: CSVSTGANEAFF.

This chain links TRBV12-3 or TRBV12-4 with TRBJ1-5, with 9 bases lining up with TRBD1. Trimming cost V 2 bases and J 7 bases; bases outside gene matches: 6. This CDR3 is 15 amino acids long. The CDR3 nucleotides read TGTGCCAGCAGTTTAAGGACAGGGGAACTCCAGCCCCAGCATTTT. It encodes CASSLRTGELQPQHF.

This clonotype was recorded once. The J gene is TRBJ1-6, the V gene TRBV30, with 7 bases that match TRBD1. The CDR3 is 14 residues long. Unmatched junction bases numbered 6, after V lost 0 bases and J lost 10 bases. Germline V gene sequence: CDR1 GTSNPN, CDR2 SVGIG (reference sequence). The CDR3 is CAWSVRDRGSPLHF. The CDR3 DNA follows: TGTGCCTGGAGTGTAAGGGACAGAGGATCACCCCTCCACTTT. Together with reference TRBV30 and TRBJ1-6, the CDR3 gives the full variable domain: SQTIHQWPATLVQPVGSPLSLECTVEGTSNPNLYWYRQAAGRGLQLLFYSVGIGQISSEVPQNLSASRPQDRQFILSSKKLLLSDSGFYLCAWSVRDRGSPLHFGNGTRLTVT.

The chain combines TRBV3-1 with TRBJ2-2; D may be TRBD2 (5 bases). V was trimmed by 4 bases and J by 7 bases, leaving 16 bases between them. Germline V lookup: CDR1 LGHDT, CDR2 YNNKEL (reference sequence). This CDR3 spans 15 amino acids. CDR3 sequence: CASSLFQVGGGELFF. For the CDR3, the DNA is TGTGCCAGCAGCCTCTTCCAGGTTGGAGGCGGGGAGCTGTTTTTT.

The V gene is TRBV5-4, the J gene TRBJ2-5; a weak D match, TRBD1 (6 bases). From germline, CDR1 is SGHNT and CDR2 YYREEE (reference sequence). V shed 3 bases and J shed 5 bases, with 17 bases lying between them. CDR3 size: 15 residues. CDR3 amino acids: CASSSSNRVRETQYF. Written as DNA, the CDR3 is TGTGCCAGCAGCTCCTCTAACAGGGTCCGCGAGACCCAGTACTTC.

The chain carries TRBV28 and TRBJ2-2, with 8 bases that match TRBD1. Germline CDR1 is MDHEN and CDR2 is SYDVKM. V was pared by 3 bases and J by 9 bases, with 9 bases of the junction left unmatched. The CDR3 has 15 amino acids. The DNA of the CDR3 is TGTGCCAGCAGTTTTGACAGGGGATGGAGCCGGGAGCTGTTTTTT. This gives the protein CASSFDRGWSRELFF.

This chain links TRBV2 with TRBJ1-2; 7 bases align to TRBD1. V lost 6 bases, J lost 5 bases, and 6 bases stayed unmatched. CDR3 length: 13 residues. Germline loops: CDR1 SNHLY, CDR2 FYNNEI. The DNA of the CDR3 is TGTGCCAGCAGACAACTACAGGGGTATGGCTACACCTTC. Translation: CASRQLQGYGYTF.

The chain carries TRBV7-8 and TRBJ1-1; D is perhaps TRBD1 (5 bases). The V gene lost 2 bases and the J gene lost 7 bases, with 11 bases spanning the gap. The CDR3 is made up of 13 amino acids. The germline V gene encodes CDR1 SGHVS and CDR2 FQNEAQ. The CDR3, as DNA: TGTGCCAGCAGCTTAATTTGGGGGAGTGAAGCTTTCTTT. Encoded protein: CASSLIWGSEAFF.

The V gene is TRBV6-2 or TRBV6-3, the J gene TRBJ1-2; possibly TRBD1 for D (5 bases). The V gene's germline CDR1 is MNHEY and CDR2 SVGEGT. The CDR3 extends over 15 amino acids. V lost 5 bases to trimming and J lost 5 bases, with 18 bases between them. CDR3 protein: CASSQGRSGAYGYTF. The CDR3 DNA is TGTGCCAGCAGTCAGGGACGGAGCGGCGCTTATGGCTACACCTTC.

This clonotype was counted between two and nine times. V and J are TRBV5-1 and TRBJ2-2, with a weak D call TRBD2 (6 bases). CDR3 length: 15 amino acids. CDR1 and CDR2 from the germline V gene are SGHRS and YFSETQ. Trimming left V 0 bases short and J 4 bases short, with 10 bases between. The CDR3 loop reads CASSLALAGTGELFF. The CDR3 nucleotides are TGCGCCAGCAGCTTGGCACTAGCCGGCACCGGGGAGCTGTTTTTT.

The gene calls are TRBV29-1 and TRBJ2-5, with a weak D call TRBD2 (5 bases). The CDR3 runs to 12 residues. Germline-derived CDR1 and CDR2 are SQVTM and ANQGSEA. Between the trimmed V and J ends, which lost 4 bases and 2 bases, there was a span of 8 bases. CDR3 loop: CSVGTPQETQYF. The CDR3 bases are TGCAGCGTTGGGACTCCGCAAGAGACCCAGTACTTC.

This CDR3 reads CASSQDSRTGELFF. The CDR3 DNA reads TGCGCCAGCAGCCAAGATAGTAGGACCGGGGAGCTGTTTTTT. J is TRBJ2-2 and V is TRBV4-3; no firm D call. The V and J ends lost 0 bases and 5 bases respectively, with 7 bases between them. The CDR3 totals 14 residues. From germline, CDR1 is LGHNA and CDR2 YSLEER.

This clonotype occurred once. CDR3 sequence reads: CASSLYGTRVRAFF. In nucleotides, the CDR3 is TGTGCCAGCAGTTTATACGGGACACGCGTTCGGGCTTTCTTT. V gene TRBV28 combines with J gene TRBJ1-1; a possible D gene is TRBD1 (6 bases). Between the trimmed V and J ends, which lost 1 base and 11 bases, there was a span of 17 bases. The CDR3 runs to 14 residues. Germline V CDR1 and CDR2: MDHEN, SYDVKM.

The chain uses TRBV5-6 and TRBJ2-7; 14 bases fit TRBD2. V shed 3 bases, J shed 0 bases, and the junction held 5 bases outside the gene matches. Germline loops: CDR1 SGHDT, CDR2 YYEEEE. This CDR3 region has 17 residues. CDR3 in DNA: TGTGCCAGCAGCTGGACTAGCGGGGGGCGTAGCTCCTACGAGCAGTACGTC. This translates into CASSWTSGGRSSYEQYV.

The chain has TRBV6-6 and TRBJ2-1; D ambiguous. V shed 8 bases and J shed 4 bases, with 12 bases lying between them. The length of the CDR3 is 13 residues. Germline V gene data show CDR1 as MNHNY and CDR2 as SVGAGI (reference sequence). The CDR3 coding sequence is TGTGCCAGCGGACCCACAGTATACAATGAGCAGTTCTTC. Protein sequence: CASGPTVYNEQFF.

The chain links TRBV5-1 to TRBJ2-1; the D call may be TRBD1 or TRBD2 (5 bases each). V lost 4 bases and J lost 5, with 13 bases in between. This CDR3 contains 14 residues. Per germline, CDR1 SGHRS and CDR2 YFSETQ. The CDR3 nucleotides are TGCGCCAGCAGCCCGGGACCAGAGAACAATGAGCAGTTCTTC. It codes for CASSPGPENNEQFF.

This clonotype has a single count. The V gene is TRBV6-1, the J gene TRBJ2-2, with TRBD1 identical over 9 bases. CDR1 is MNHNS, CDR2 SASEGT, per germline. The CDR3 sequence is 15 residues long. The V segment lost 2 bases and the J segment 4 bases; nucleotides outside the gene matches: 2. The CDR3, as DNA: TGTGCCAGCAGTGAAAACAGGGGGCGCACCGGGGAGCTGTTTTTT. Protein product: CASSENRGRTGELFF.

The rearrangement joins TRBV28 to TRBJ1-1, with TRBD1 matching over 9 bases. The CDR3 is 13 residues long. The V segment lost 8 bases and the J segment 1 base; nucleotides outside the gene matches: 2. CDR1 is MDHEN and CDR2 is SYDVKM in the germline V gene. In DNA, the CDR3 is TGTGCCAGCCAGGGACAGGGGAACACTGAAGCTTTCTTT. Protein sequence: CASQGQGNTEAFF.